This T cell receptor beta chain is from a study of cytomegalovirus exposure and HLA in healthy donors. Turning to the study itself: An early release of data contained 70 million to 95 million unique TCRs, which came from HLA-typed donors.

With respect to this clone: The target antigen is unknown.

The study's findings and limits: Reportedly, a later analysis found an Asian-associated ancestry cluster had fewer N-insertions than the roughly 700-donor mean.

The CDR3 has 19 amino acids. V dropped 1 base and J dropped 4; count of bases not matched to a gene: 9. Germline-derived CDR1 and CDR2 are SGHTA and FQGNSA. The study ran its PCR with 60 Vbeta and 13 Jbeta primers. Only in-frame clones appear in the TCRdb table, and some are missing; sequencing was by immunoSEQ multiplex PCR. This sample yields 150,000 or so clones, of which more than 65% are seen a single time; approximately 6% belongs to the top ten. Sequenced input: PBMCs. V is TRBV7-2 and J is TRBJ2-6, with 11 nucleotides matching TRBD2. This TCR derives from a man aged 25-45 years in good health and CMV-seropositive. In DNA form, the CDR3 reads TGTGCCAGCAGCTTAGGTTATTTAGCGGGGGGGAGAGGGGCCAACGTCCTGACTTTC. Translating it yields CASSLGYLAGGRGANVLTF.